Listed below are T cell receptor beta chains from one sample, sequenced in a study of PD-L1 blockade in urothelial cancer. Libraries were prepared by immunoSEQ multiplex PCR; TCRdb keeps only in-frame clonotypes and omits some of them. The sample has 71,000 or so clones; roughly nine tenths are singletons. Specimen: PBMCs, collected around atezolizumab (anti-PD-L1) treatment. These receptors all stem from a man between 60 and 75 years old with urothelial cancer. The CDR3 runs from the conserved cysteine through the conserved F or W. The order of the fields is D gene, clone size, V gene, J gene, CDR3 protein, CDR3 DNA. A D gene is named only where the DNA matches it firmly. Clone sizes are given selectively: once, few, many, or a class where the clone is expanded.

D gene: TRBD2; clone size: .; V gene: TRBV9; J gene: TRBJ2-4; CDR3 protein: CASSVGTTSGQNIQYF; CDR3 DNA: TGTGCCAGCAGCGTTGGTACCACTAGCGGACAAAACATTCAGTACTTC
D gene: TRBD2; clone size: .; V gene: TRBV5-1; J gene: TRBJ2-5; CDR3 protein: CASSPTSGQETQYF; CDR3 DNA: TGCGCCAGCAGCCCGACTAGCGGGCAAGAGACCCAGTACTTC
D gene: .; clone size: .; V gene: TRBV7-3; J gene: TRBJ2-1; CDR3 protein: CASSSVPLMADEQFF; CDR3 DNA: TGTGCCAGCAGCTCGGTACCACTAATGGCTGATGAGCAGTTCTTC
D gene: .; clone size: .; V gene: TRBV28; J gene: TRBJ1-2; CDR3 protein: CASSLTEFYGYTF; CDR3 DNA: TGTGCCAGCAGTCTCACAGAGTTTTATGGCTACACCTTC
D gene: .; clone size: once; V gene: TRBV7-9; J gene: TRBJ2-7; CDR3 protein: CASSLDSTYEQYF; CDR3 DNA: TGTGCCAGCAGCTTAGATAGCACCTACGAGCAGTACTTC
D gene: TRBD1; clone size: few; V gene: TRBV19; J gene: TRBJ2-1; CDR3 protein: CATTDRGNEQFF; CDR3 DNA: TGTGCCACTACGGACAGGGGCAATGAGCAGTTCTTC
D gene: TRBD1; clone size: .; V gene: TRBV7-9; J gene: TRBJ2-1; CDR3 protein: CASSPGDRDYNEQFF; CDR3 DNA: TGTGCCAGCAGCCCCGGGGACAGGGACTACAATGAGCAGTTCTTC
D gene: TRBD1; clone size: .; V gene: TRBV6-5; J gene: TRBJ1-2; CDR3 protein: CASSYVGTGGNYGYTF; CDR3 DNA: TGTGCCAGCAGTTATGTCGGGACAGGGGGTAACTATGGCTACACCTTC
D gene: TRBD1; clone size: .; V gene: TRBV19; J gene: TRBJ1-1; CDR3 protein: CASSPRDRVRWTEAFF; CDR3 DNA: TGTGCCAGTAGTCCCCGGGACAGGGTCCGTTGGACTGAAGCTTTCTTT
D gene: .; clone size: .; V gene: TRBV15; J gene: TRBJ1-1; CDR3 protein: CATSTMNTEAFF; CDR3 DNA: TGTGCCACCAGCACCATGAACACTGAAGCTTTCTTT
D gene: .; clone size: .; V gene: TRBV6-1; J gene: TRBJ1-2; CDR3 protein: CASSEGPGNRYGYTF; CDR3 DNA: TGTGCCAGCAGTGAAGGGCCAGGGAATCGCTATGGCTACACCTTC
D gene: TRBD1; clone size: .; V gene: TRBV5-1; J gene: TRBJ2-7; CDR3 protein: CASSEGQGVTYEQYF; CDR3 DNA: TGCGCCAGCAGCGAGGGACAGGGGGTGACCTACGAGCAGTACTTC
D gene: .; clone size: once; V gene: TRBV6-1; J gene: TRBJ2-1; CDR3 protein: CASTWNPRGINEQFF; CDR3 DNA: TGTGCCAGCACCTGGAACCCCCGGGGGATCAATGAGCAGTTCTTC
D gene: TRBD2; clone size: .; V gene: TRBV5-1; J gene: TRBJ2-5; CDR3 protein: CASSSSGGKETQYF; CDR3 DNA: TGCGCCAGCAGCTCTAGCGGGGGAAAAGAGACCCAGTACTTC
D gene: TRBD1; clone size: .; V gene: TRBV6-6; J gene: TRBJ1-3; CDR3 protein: CASKQGQGEGNTIYF; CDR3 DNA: TGTGCCAGCAAACAGGGACAGGGGGAAGGAAACACCATATATTTT
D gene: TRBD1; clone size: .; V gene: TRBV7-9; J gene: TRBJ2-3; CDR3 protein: CASSFYRDRTYTQYF; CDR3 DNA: TGTGCCAGCAGCTTTTACCGGGACAGAACATATACGCAGTATTTT
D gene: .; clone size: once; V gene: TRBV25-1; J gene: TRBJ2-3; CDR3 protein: CASSELAGTFTDTQYF; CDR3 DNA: TGTGCCAGCAGTGAATTGGCAGGGACTTTCACAGATACGCAGTATTTT
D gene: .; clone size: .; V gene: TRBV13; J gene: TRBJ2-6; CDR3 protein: CASSYYSGANVLTF; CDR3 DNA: TGTGCCAGCAGCTACTACTCTGGGGCCAACGTCCTGACTTTC
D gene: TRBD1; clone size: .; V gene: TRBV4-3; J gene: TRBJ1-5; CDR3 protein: CASSQDSRGNQPQHF; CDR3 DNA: TGCGCCAGCAGCCAAGATAGCAGGGGGAATCAGCCCCAGCATTTT
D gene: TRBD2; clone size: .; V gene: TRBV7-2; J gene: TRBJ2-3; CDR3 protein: CASSLGLSGRFSADTQYF; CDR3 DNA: TGTGCCAGCAGCTTAGGGTTAAGCGGGAGGTTTAGCGCAGATACGCAGTATTTT
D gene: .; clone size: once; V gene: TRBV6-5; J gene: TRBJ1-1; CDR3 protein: CASSYSRVNTEAFF; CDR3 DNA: TGTGCCAGCAGTTACTCGAGGGTGAACACTGAAGCTTTCTTT
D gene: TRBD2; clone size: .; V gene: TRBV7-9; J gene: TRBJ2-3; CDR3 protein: CAGGGTYTDTQYF; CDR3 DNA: TGTGCCGGGGGAGGGACTTACACAGATACGCAGTATTTT
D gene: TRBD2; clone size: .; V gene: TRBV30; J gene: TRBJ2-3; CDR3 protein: CAWSVGLAGAADTQYF; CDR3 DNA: TGTGCCTGGAGTGTAGGACTAGCGGGGGCCGCAGATACGCAGTATTTT
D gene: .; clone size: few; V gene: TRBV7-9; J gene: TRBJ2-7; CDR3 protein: CASSPSAQNAYEQYF; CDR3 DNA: TGTGCCAGCAGCCCCAGTGCCCAGAACGCCTACGAGCAGTACTTC
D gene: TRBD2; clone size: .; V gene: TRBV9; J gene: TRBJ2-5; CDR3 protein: CASSVGTSGGTQETQYF; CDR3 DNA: TGTGCCAGCAGCGTCGGGACTAGCGGGGGGACACAAGAGACCCAGTACTTC
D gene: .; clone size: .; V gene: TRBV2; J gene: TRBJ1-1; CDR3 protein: CASSYRTDHTEAFF; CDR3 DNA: TGTGCCAGCAGTTATCGGACAGATCACACTGAAGCTTTCTTT
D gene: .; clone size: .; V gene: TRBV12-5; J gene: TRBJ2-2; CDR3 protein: CASGLTTASTGELFF; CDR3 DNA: TGTGCTAGTGGTTTGACGACAGCGTCCACCGGGGAGCTGTTTTTT
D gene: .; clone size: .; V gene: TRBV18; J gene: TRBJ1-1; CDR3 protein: CASSPPRGKGTEAFF; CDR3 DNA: TGTGCCAGCTCACCACCGAGGGGGAAGGGCACTGAAGCTTTCTTT
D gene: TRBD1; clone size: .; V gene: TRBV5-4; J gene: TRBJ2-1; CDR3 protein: CASSAGQGQGDNEQFF; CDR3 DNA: TGTGCCAGCAGCGCGGGACAGGGTCAGGGCGATAATGAGCAGTTCTTC
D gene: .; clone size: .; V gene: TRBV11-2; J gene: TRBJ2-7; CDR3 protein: CASSLEGAGPYEQYF; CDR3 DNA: TGTGCCAGCAGCTTAGAAGGGGCAGGGCCCTACGAGCAGTACTTC
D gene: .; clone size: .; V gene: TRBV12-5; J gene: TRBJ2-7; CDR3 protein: CASGLERQVLSYEQYF; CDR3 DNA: TGTGCTAGTGGTTTGGAGCGGCAGGTCCTCTCCTACGAGCAGTACTTC
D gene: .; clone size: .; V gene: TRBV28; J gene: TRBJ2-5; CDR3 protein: CASSYAPGRQQETQYF; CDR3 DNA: TGTGCCAGCAGTTATGCCCCCGGAAGACAGCAAGAGACCCAGTACTTC
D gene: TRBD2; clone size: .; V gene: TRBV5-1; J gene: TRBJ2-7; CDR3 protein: CASSLDVAGGSGEQYF; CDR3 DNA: TGCGCCAGCAGCTTGGACGTAGCGGGGGGGTCGGGGGAGCAGTACTTC
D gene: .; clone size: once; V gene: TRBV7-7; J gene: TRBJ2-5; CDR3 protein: CASSFGQQETQYF; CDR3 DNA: TGTGCCAGCAGCTTTGGACAGCAAGAGACCCAGTACTTC
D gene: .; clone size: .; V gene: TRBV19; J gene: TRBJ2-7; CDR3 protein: CATSHWGPGRNEQYF; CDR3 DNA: TGTGCCACCTCCCATTGGGGTCCAGGGAGGAACGAGCAGTACTTC
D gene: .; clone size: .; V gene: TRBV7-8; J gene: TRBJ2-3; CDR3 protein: CASSLLLFVTDTQYF; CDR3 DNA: TGTGCCAGCAGCTTATTGTTATTCGTCACAGATACGCAGTATTTT
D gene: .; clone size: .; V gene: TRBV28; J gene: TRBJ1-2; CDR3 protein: CASSLSGAPNYGYTF; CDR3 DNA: TGTGCCAGCAGTTTAAGCGGGGCGCCCAACTATGGCTACACCTTC
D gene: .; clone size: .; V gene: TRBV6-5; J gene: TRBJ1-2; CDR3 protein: CASSYFGSDGYTF; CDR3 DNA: TGTGCCAGCAGTTATTTCGGTAGCGATGGCTACACCTTC
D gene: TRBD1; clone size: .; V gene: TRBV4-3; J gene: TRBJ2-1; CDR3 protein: CASSQEQGAWNEQFF; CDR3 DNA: TGCGCCAGCAGCCAAGAACAGGGGGCGTGGAATGAGCAGTTCTTC
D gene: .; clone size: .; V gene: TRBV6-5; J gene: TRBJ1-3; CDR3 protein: CASSLSNSGNTIYF; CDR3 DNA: TGTGCCAGCAGTTTGAGTAACTCTGGAAACACCATATATTTT
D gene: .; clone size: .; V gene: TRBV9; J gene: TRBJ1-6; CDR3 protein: CASSLGGAASSSIPLHF; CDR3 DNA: TGTGCCAGCAGCCTCGGGGGGGCCGCATCCTCATCGATCCCCCTCCACTTT
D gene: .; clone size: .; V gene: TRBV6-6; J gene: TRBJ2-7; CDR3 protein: CASSYNSGYEQYF; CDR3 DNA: TGTGCCAGCAGTTACAACAGCGGGTACGAGCAGTACTTC
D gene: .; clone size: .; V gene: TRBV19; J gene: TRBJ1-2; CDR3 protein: CASVSHPYGYTF; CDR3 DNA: TGTGCCAGTGTCTCACACCCCTATGGCTACACCTTC
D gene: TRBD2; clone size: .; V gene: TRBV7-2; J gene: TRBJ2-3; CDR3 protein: CASSSTAQTSDTQYF; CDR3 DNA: TGTGCCAGCAGCTCTACTGCTCAGACTAGCGATACGCAGTATTTT
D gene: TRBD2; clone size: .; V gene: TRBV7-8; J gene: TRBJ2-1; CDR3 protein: CASSPGPGLANSDNEQFF; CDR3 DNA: TGTGCCAGCAGCCCAGGCCCCGGACTAGCGAATTCGGACAATGAGCAGTTCTTC
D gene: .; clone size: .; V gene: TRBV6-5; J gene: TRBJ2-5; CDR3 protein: CASSYTASRGSETQYF; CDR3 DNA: TGTGCCAGCAGTTACACGGCTAGCCGGGGTTCAGAGACCCAGTACTTC
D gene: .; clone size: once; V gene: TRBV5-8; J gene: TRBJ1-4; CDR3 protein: CAGQGHNEKLFF; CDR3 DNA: TGTGCCGGGCAAGGACATAATGAAAAACTGTTTTTT
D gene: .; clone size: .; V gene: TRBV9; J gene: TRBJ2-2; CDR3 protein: CASSGQGTGELFF; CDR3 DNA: TGTGCCAGCAGCGGGCAGGGTACCGGGGAGCTGTTTTTT
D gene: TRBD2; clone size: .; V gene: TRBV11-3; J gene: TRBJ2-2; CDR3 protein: CASSPASGRTGELFF; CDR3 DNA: TGTGCCAGCAGCCCTGCAAGCGGGAGGACCGGGGAGCTGTTTTTT
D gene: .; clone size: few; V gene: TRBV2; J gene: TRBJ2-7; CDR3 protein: CASSESRFEQYF; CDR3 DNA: TGTGCCAGCAGTGAATCTCGGTTCGAGCAGTACTTC